Here is one TCR beta chain with its context. These data are taken from a study of patients and donors after allogeneic stem cell transplantation. V lost 3 bases and J lost 14; bases outside the gene matches: 7. Looked up from germline, CDR1 is MGHRA and CDR2 is YSYEKL. The CDR3 has 12 residues. TCRdb independently ran MiXCR on the RT-PCR reads; one entry per CDR3 protein. The sample lists 390,000 or so distinct CDR3 sequences; 16% were seen once. The sequenced sample was blood, either unsorted or a sorted T cell fraction (not recorded which). This TCR came from a human donor who was either an allogeneic HSCT recipient or a stem cell or donor lymphocyte infusion donor (not recorded which). It is not recorded whose cells these are; they may come from a transplant donor. The chain has TRBV4-1 and TRBJ2-1, with TRBD1 matching 7 bases. The CDR3 protein is CASSQRDRIKFF. In DNA form, the CDR3 reads TGCGCCAGCAGCCAGAGGGACAGAATAAAGTTCTTC.